This TCR beta chain originates from a study of control samples from healthy donors and cancer patients. The method was immunoSEQ multiplex PCR; TCRdb's version includes in-frame clones alone and lacks a portion of them. Of about 40,000 clones detected, roughly 90% appear once; the ten largest clones hold more than 3%. The CDR3 extends over 17 amino acids. Germline-derived CDR1 and CDR2 are SGHNT and YYREEE (reference sequence). The trim removed 4 bases at V and 6 bases at J, leaving 12 bases unmatched. The material sequenced was blood. The sequence came from a woman between 50 and 59 years old in good health. V is TRBV5-4 and J is TRBJ1-6, with 8 bases fitting TRBD1. This chain's CDR3 is CASSLSWTGRGNSPLHF. The CDR3 DNA follows: TGTGCCAGCAGCCTATCCTGGACAGGGCGGGGTAATTCACCCCTCCACTTT.